The 15 T cell receptor beta chains listed next were all sequenced from one sample in a study of OX40 agonist ivuxolimab in advanced cancers. TCRdb's copy holds only in-frame clones and misses some; the assay was immunoSEQ multiplex PCR. The data show 30,000 to 40,000 clones, roughly nine tenths seen once. The material sequenced was CD4+ or CD8+ T cells sorted from blood, taken in a trial of the OX40 agonist ivuxolimab. These receptors were collected from an adult with an advanced solid tumor such as melanoma, head and neck, liver or kidney cancer.

The CDR3 spells CASSARNTGELFF. The CDR3 DNA follows: TGTGCCAGCAGTGCCAGGAACACCGGGGAGCTGTTTTTT. The J gene is TRBJ2-2, the V gene TRBV25-1; D is uncertain. Trimming shortened V by 4 bases and J by 1 base, and 4 bases separated the two germline ends. This CDR3 has 13 residues. Germline V gene sequence: CDR1 MGHDK, CDR2 SYGVNS.

This chain joins TRBV28 and TRBJ1-1; D is ambiguous. The CDR3 spans 13 residues. Looked up from germline, CDR1 is MDHEN and CDR2 is SYDVKM. With 6 bases removed from V and 7 bases from J, the gap between germline ends came to 15 bases. The DNA for the CDR3 is TGTGCCAGCAGCGGTAACCCCTACTTTGAAGCTTTCTTT. Translated: CASSGNPYFEAFF.

V usage is TRBV7-6 and J usage is TRBJ1-1; D is unclear. CDR3 length equals 16 residues. The V gene lost 6 bases and the J gene lost 1 base, with 18 bases spanning the gap. From germline, CDR1 is SGHVS and CDR2 FNYEAQ. The CDR3 protein is CASSLDIKDGNTEAFF. The CDR3 nucleotides read TGTGCCAGCAGTCTAGACATCAAGGACGGGAACACTGAAGCTTTCTTT. Drawing the rest from reference TRBV7-6 and TRBJ1-1, the complete variable domain is GAGVSQSPRYKVTKRGQDVALRCDPISGHVSLYWYRQALGQGPEFLTYFNYEAQQDKSGLPNDRFSAERPEGSISTLTIQRTEQRDSAMYRCASSLDIKDGNTEAFFGQGTRLTVV.

The genes are TRBV7-3 and TRBJ2-7; tentative D call: TRBD2 (5 bases). Germline V lookup: CDR1 SGHTA, CDR2 FQGTGA. The CDR3 covers 15 residues. The V end lost 2 bases, the J end lost 3 bases, and 14 bases lay between the germline ends. The CDR3 DNA sequence: TGTGCCAGCAGCTTAGGGGTGGGAGAGGGCTACGAGCAGTACTTC. It yields the protein CASSLGVGEGYEQYF. Supplemented by reference TRBV7-3 and TRBJ2-7, the full variable domain reads GAGVSQTPSNKVTEKGKYVELRCDPISGHTALYWYRQSLGQGPEFLIYFQGTGAADDSGLPNDRFFAVRPEGSVSTLKIQRTERGDSAVYLCASSLGVGEGYEQYFGPGTRLTVT.

The chain carries TRBV5-1 and TRBJ2-3; 11 bases are shared with TRBD1. CDR3 length: 16 residues. Germline CDR1 reads SGHRS; CDR2 reads YFSETQ. J was trimmed by 3 bases and V by 4 bases; bases with no gene match: 7. This chain's CDR3 is CASSKGQGVGTDTQYF. Written as DNA, the CDR3 is TGCGCCAGCAGCAAGGGACAGGGGGTGGGTACAGATACGCAGTATTTT.

The chain carries TRBV7-8 and TRBJ1-5; 9 nucleotides match TRBD1. Trimming took 3 bases from V and 5 from J; bases not matched to a gene: 5. This CDR3 spans 15 amino acids. Germline V gives CDR1 SGHVS, CDR2 FQNEAQ. CDR3 coding DNA: TGTGCCAGCAGCTTGGGACAGGGCGGGTATCAGCCCCAGCATTTT. Translation gives CASSLGQGGYQPQHF.

The sample holds one count of this clone. J is TRBJ2-7 and V is TRBV9, with TRBD1 identical over 7 bases. The V segment lost 4 bases and the J segment 5 bases; nucleotides outside the gene matches: 9. Germline CDR1 SGDLS, CDR2 YYNGEE. The CDR3 sequence is 14 residues long. CDR3 loop: CASSSQTGPDEQYF. The DNA of the CDR3 is TGTGCCAGCAGCTCACAGACAGGGCCAGACGAGCAGTACTTC. The whole variable domain, remainder taken from reference TRBV9 and TRBJ2-7, is DSGVTQTPKHLITATGQRVTLRCSPRSGDLSVYWYQQSLDQGLQFLIQYYNGEERAKGNILERFSAQQFPDLHSELNLSSLELGDSALYFCASSSQTGPDEQYFGPGTRLTVT.

The chain couples TRBV4-3 to TRBJ2-1; D is uncertain. V was pared by 0 bases and J by 7 bases, with 7 bases between. CDR3 length: 13 residues. Germline CDR1 LGHNA, CDR2 YSLEER. Here the CDR3 DNA reads TGCGCCAGCAGCCAAGAAGGGTGGAATGAGCAGTTCTTC. Its protein is CASSQEGWNEQFF.

V usage is TRBV28 and J usage is TRBJ2-3; TRBD1 might be the D (6 bases). The germline gives CDR1 MDHEN, CDR2 SYDVKM. V was trimmed by 8 bases and J by 4 bases, leaving 13 bases between them. The CDR3 runs to 13 residues. The CDR3 nucleotides are TGTGCCAGCGACACAGGGTCACCAGATACGCAGTATTTT. The encoded protein is CASDTGSPDTQYF.

This chain joins TRBV28 and TRBJ2-7; TRBD1 matches 7 bases. In germline, CDR1 is MDHEN, CDR2 SYDVKM. The CDR3 runs to 14 residues. The V gene end was trimmed by 7 bases and the J gene end by 2 bases; junction bases not matched to a gene: 8. The CDR3 DNA sequence: TGTGCCAGCACCCGGGCCGGGACAGCCTACGAGCAGTACTTC. It codes for CASTRAGTAYEQYF.

This clone was observed a single time. The CDR3 loop reads CASSPGTPYSELFF. CDR3 nucleotide sequence: TGTGCCAGCAGCCCTGGGACACCCTATTCGGAACTGTTTTTT. The chain has TRBV14 and TRBJ1-4; D is perhaps TRBD1 (6 bases). CDR1 is SGHDN, CDR2 FVKESK, per germline. V was pared by 4 bases and J by 12 bases, with 18 bases between. The CDR3 runs 14 residues.

The chain recombines TRBV2 with TRBJ2-1, with 9 positions matching TRBD2. The V and J ends lost 9 bases and 2 bases, in that order; junction bases with no gene match: 14. Looked up from germline, CDR1 is SNHLY and CDR2 is FYNNEI. The CDR3 spans 17 residues. The CDR3 coding sequence is TGTGCCAGGGACAGGACCGGACTAGCGTCGGCCTACAATGAGCAGTTCTTC. It yields the protein CARDRTGLASAYNEQFF.

This chain uses TRBV9 with TRBJ2-1; D remains ambiguous. CDR3 size: 15 residues. V was cut by 0 bases and J by 4 bases, with 11 bases left in between. The germline gives CDR1 SGDLS, CDR2 YYNGEE. The DNA for the CDR3 is TGTGCCAGCAGCGTAGAGACCTCACCGTACAATGAGCAGTTCTTC. Its translation is CASSVETSPYNEQFF.

The chain carries TRBV27 and TRBJ1-5; 9 nucleotides align to TRBD1. CDR3 length equals 14 residues. V lost 6 bases, J lost 7 bases, and 7 bases stayed unmatched. Looked up from germline, CDR1 is MNHEY and CDR2 is SMNVEV (reference sequence). This chain's CDR3 is CASSLQGAGQPQHF. Written as DNA, the CDR3 is TGTGCCAGCAGCCTACAGGGGGCAGGGCAGCCCCAGCATTTT.

This chain joins TRBV6-6 and TRBJ2-7; D is undetermined. CDR1 MNHNY and CDR2 SVGAGI come from the germline V gene (reference sequence). V lost 4 bases to trimming and J lost 3 bases, with 10 bases between them. This CDR3 region has 13 residues. The DNA of the CDR3 is TGTGCCAGCAGTTTTGGCGAGAGCTACGAGCAGTACTTC. Encoded protein: CASSFGESYEQYF.